This T cell receptor beta chain is drawn from a study of CD39 and CD103 CD8 tumor-infiltrating T cells. The CDR3 has 14 residues. Trimming cost V 4 bases and J 5 bases, with 12 bases left between them. Germline lookup yields CDR1 MNHNS and CDR2 SASEGT. The table came from immunoSEQ multiplex PCR; TCRdb's copy has only in-frame clones and leaves some out. The sample lists some 16,000 clones; 90% to 95% were seen once. The sample taken for sequencing was CD8+ T cells sorted from blood. The subset denotes: total memory CD8 T cells (CD45RA-CCR7+/-) from blood or uninvolved lymph node. The sequence derives from a human donor with head and neck squamous cell carcinoma. This chain connects TRBV6-1 to TRBJ2-4; a possible D gene is TRBD1 (5 bases). The CDR3 coding sequence is TGTGCCAGCAGTGGAACAGGTCTCCAAAACATTCAGTACTTC. Translation: CASSGTGLQNIQYF.